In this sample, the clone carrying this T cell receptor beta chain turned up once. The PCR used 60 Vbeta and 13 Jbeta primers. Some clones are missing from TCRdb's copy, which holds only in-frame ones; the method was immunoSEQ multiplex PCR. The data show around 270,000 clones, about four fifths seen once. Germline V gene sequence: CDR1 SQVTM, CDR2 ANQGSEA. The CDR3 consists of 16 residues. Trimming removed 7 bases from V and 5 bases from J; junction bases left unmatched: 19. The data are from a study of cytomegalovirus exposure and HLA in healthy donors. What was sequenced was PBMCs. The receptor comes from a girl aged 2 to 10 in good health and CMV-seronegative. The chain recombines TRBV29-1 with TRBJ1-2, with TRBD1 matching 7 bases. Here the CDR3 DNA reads TGCAGCGCCAGGGGGGACCAGGGAGAAGGAGGGTATGGCTACACCTTC. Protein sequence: CSARGDQGEGGYGYTF. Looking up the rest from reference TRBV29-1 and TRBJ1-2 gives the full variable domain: SAVISQKPSRDICQRGTSLTIQCQVDSQVTMMFWYRQQPGQSLTLIATANQGSEATYESGFVIDKFPISRPNLTFSTLTVSNMSPEDSSIYLCSARGDQGEGGYGYTFGSGTRLTVV.